These 3 T cell receptor beta chains were sequenced from one sample in a study of cytomegalovirus exposure and HLA in healthy donors. PCR primers comprised 60 Vbeta and 13 Jbeta primers. TCRdb keeps only in-frame clones here, not all; method: immunoSEQ multiplex PCR. The data hold about 130,000 clones, with around 80% observed a single time. The sample taken for sequencing was PBMCs. These receptors were collected from a man aged 25-45 years in good health.

The CDR3 bases are TGTGCCAGCAGTTTAACTAACTCCTACAATGAGCAGTTCTTC. It encodes CASSLTNSYNEQFF. The chain uses TRBV28 and TRBJ2-1; D unresolved. This CDR3 region has 14 residues. Germline CDR1 reads MDHEN; CDR2 reads SYDVKM. V was trimmed by 2 bases and J by 0 bases, leaving 5 bases between them.

The chain couples TRBV5-4 to TRBJ1-2; 9 bases map to TRBD1. CDR3 length: 15 amino acids. J lost 7 bases, V lost 5 bases, and 12 bases had no gene match. Germline values: CDR1 SGHNT, CDR2 YYREEE (reference sequence). The CDR3 is CASRGTGIYPPGYTF. CDR3 DNA: TGTGCCAGCAGAGGGACAGGGATATACCCCCCTGGCTACACCTTC.

CDR3 amino acids: CASSFHVRTYTRVNEQFF. The CDR3 DNA sequence: TGTGCCAGCAGCTTTCATGTCAGGACTTACACTAGAGTCAATGAGCAGTTCTTC. This chain links TRBV5-7 with TRBJ2-1; perhaps TRBD2 as D (5 bases). TRBV5-7 is known as an ORF, though its function is uncertain. Trimming pared 2 bases from V and 6 bases from J, leaving 24 bases between. This CDR3 contains 18 residues.